Below, 7 T cell receptor beta chains from the same sample are listed, as sequenced in a study of T-cell reconstitution after alpha-beta-depleted transplantation in children. Researchers prepared the TCRbeta library using unique molecular identifiers, the study reports. TCRdb recomputed calls from the PCR reads with MiXCR, one row per CDR3 protein. The table has hundreds of thousands of distinct CDR3 sequences, over 10% seen once; the top ten hold 0.79%. The material was PBMCs, obtained before TCRalphabeta/CD19-depleted stem cell transplant. These receptors were collected from a girl aged 2-10 years with congenital amegakaryocytic thrombocytopenia, due to receive a stem cell transplant.

This clonotype appeared many times. The V and J genes are TRBV12-3 or TRBV12-4 and TRBJ2-5; D is ambiguous. The CDR3 consists of 12 residues. V shed 4 bases and J shed 4 bases, with 7 bases lying between them. CDR3 bases: TGTGCCAGCAGTTCCTGGGGAGAGACCCAGTACTTC. Translated: CASSSWGETQYF.

This clonotype was recorded a few times. V and J are TRBV20-1 and TRBJ2-1, with TRBD2 matching 14 bases. The junction had 18 bases not matched to a gene; V was cut back by 3 bases and J by 8 bases. In germline, CDR1 is DFQATT, CDR2 SNEGSKA (reference sequence). CDR3 size: 19 residues. The DNA of the CDR3 is TGCAGTGCTAGGGGGACGGGACTAGCGGGAGTCACCCGGGTGTATGAGCAGTTCTTC. It specifies CSARGTGLAGVTRVYEQFF.

This chain links TRBV11-2 with TRBJ2-7; 8 nucleotides agree with TRBD2. The CDR3 has 16 residues. The germline CDR1 and CDR2 sequences are SGHAT and FQNNGV. The V and J ends lost 0 bases and 2 bases, in that order; junction bases with no gene match: 6. The CDR3: CASSLDLGLVTYEQYF. CDR3 DNA: TGTGCCAGCAGCTTAGATCTGGGACTAGTAACCTACGAGCAGTACTTC.

This clonotype was counted a few times. V gene TRBV7-9 combines with J gene TRBJ1-2, with 10 bases matching TRBD1. Germline-derived CDR1 and CDR2 are SEHNR and FQNEAQ (reference sequence). The CDR3 is made up of 17 amino acids. The V segment lost 3 bases and the J segment 4 bases; nucleotides outside the gene matches: 11. CDR3: CASSFGHGTGDSYGYTF. In nucleotides, the CDR3 is TGTGCCAGCAGCTTCGGCCATGGGACAGGGGATAGCTATGGCTACACCTTC.

This clonotype was picked up many times. The chain is built from TRBV7-9 and TRBJ2-7; unclear D gene. Germline V gives CDR1 SEHNR, CDR2 FQNEAQ (reference sequence). The CDR3 spans 16 residues. V lost 5 bases, J lost 6 bases, and 23 bases lay in between. The CDR3 loop is CASSPPLGDRAFEQYF. The CDR3 region has the DNA TGTGCCAGCAGCCCCCCCTTAGGTGATCGGGCATTCGAGCAGTACTTC.

This clonotype was counted ten times or more. The CDR3 DNA is TGTGCCATCACCCTGACAGGAGACTATGGCTACACCTTC. Translating gives CAITLTGDYGYTF. The chain couples TRBV10-3 to TRBJ1-2; possible D gene TRBD1, 6 bases. Between the trimmed V and J ends, which lost 7 bases and 3 bases, there was a span of 12 bases. Germline assignment: CDR1 ENHRY and CDR2 SYGVKD. The CDR3 totals 13 residues.

This clonotype was seen ten or more times. The rearrangement joins TRBV3-1 to TRBJ1-5; weak D call: TRBD1 (6 bases). Germline-derived CDR1 and CDR2 are LGHDT and YNNKEL (reference sequence). The CDR3 covers 15 residues. Trimming removed 4 bases at V and 3 bases at J, with 13 bases between. CDR3 coding DNA: TGTGCCAGCAGCCCACAGGGAAGGAACAATCAGCCCCAGCATTTT. Protein product: CASSPQGRNNQPQHF.